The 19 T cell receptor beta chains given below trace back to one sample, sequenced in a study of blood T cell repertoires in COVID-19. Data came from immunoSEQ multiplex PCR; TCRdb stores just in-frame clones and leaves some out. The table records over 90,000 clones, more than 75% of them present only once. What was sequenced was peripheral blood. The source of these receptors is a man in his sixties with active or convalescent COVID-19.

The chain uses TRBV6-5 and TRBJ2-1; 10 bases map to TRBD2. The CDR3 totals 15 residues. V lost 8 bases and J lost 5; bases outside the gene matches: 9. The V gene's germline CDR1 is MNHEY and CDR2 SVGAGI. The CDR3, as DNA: TGTGCCAGCTACGCCAGGACTAGCGGTAACAATGAGCAGTTCTTC. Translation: CASYARTSGNNEQFF.

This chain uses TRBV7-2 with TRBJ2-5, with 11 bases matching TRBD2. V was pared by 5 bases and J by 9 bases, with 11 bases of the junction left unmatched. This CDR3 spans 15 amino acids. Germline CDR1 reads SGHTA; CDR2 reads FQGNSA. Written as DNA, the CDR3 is TGTGCCAGCAGCCCTCAATCGACTAGCGGGGTATCCCAGTACTTC. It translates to CASSPQSTSGVSQYF.

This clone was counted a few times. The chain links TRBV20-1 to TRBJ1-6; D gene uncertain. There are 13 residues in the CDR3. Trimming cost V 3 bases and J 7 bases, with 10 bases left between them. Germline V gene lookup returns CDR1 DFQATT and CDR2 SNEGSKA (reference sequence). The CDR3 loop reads CSASAGVNSPLHF. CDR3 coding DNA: TGCAGTGCTAGTGCGGGAGTAAATTCACCCCTCCACTTT.

CDR3 nucleotide sequence: TGTGCCAGCAGCTTAGGGGGAGCGGGAATGGATGAGCAGTTCTTC. This sequence encodes CASSLGGAGMDEQFF. The chain is built from TRBV11-2 and TRBJ2-1; 7 bases match TRBD2. The CDR3 is 15 residues long. CDR1 is SGHAT, CDR2 FQNNGV, per germline. Trimming cost V 1 base and J 8 bases; bases outside gene matches: 8.

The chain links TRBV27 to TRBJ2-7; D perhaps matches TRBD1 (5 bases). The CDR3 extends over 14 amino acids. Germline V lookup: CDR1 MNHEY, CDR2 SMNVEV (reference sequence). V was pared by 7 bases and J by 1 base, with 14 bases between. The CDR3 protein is CASKRGRSSYEQYF. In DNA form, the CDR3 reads TGTGCCAGCAAAAGGGGCCGATCTTCCTACGAGCAGTACTTC.

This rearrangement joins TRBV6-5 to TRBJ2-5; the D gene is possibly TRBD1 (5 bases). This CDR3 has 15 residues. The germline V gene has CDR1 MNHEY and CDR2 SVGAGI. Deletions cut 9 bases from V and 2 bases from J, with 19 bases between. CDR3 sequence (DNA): TGTGCCAGGTCAACAGGTCCCCTCGGTCAAGAGACCCAGTACTTC. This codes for CARSTGPLGQETQYF.

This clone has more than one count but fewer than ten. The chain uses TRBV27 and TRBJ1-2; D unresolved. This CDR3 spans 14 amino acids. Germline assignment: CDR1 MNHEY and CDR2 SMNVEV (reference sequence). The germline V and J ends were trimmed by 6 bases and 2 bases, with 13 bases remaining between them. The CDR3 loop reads CASSSLGGNYGYTF. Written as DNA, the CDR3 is TGTGCCAGCAGCTCCCTAGGAGGGAACTATGGCTACACCTTC.

The CDR3 here is CASSQGAGGRGNQPQHF. DNA for the CDR3: TGTGCCAGCAGCCAGGGGGCAGGGGGACGGGGCAATCAGCCCCAGCATTTT. The rearrangement uses TRBV4-2 and TRBJ1-5; 7 bases are shared with TRBD1. Germline V gives CDR1 LGHNA, CDR2 YNFKEQ. The V and J ends lost 3 bases and 2 bases, in that order; junction bases with no gene match: 10. The CDR3 has 17 amino acids.

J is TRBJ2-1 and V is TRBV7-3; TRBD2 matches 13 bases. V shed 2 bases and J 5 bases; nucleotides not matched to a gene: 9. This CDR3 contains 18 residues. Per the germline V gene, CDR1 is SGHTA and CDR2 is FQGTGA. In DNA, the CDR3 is TGTGCCAGCAGCTTATCCCCCAGGACTAGCGGGAGTAACAATGAGCAGTTCTTC. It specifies CASSLSPRTSGSNNEQFF.

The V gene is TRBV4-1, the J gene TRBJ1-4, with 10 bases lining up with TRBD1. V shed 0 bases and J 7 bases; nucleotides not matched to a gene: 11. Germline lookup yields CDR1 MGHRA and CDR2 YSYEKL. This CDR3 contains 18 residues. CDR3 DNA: TGCGCCAGCAGCCAAGATGCGACGGGACAGGGGTTTGGTGAAAAACTGTTTTTT. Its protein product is CASSQDATGQGFGEKLFF.

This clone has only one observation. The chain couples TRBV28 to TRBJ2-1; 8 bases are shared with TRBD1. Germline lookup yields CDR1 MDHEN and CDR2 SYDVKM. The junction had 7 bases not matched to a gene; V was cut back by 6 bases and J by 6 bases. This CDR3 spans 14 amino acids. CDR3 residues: CASRAGTGLNEQFF. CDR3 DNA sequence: TGTGCCAGCAGAGCCGGGACAGGTCTCAATGAGCAGTTCTTC.

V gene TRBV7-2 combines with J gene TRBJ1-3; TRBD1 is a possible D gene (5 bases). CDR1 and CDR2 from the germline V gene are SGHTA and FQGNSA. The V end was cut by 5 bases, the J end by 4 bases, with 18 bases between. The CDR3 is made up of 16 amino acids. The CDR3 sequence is CASSPGTGRGGNTIYF. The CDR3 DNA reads TGTGCCAGCAGCCCCGGGACCGGGAGAGGAGGAAACACCATATATTTT.

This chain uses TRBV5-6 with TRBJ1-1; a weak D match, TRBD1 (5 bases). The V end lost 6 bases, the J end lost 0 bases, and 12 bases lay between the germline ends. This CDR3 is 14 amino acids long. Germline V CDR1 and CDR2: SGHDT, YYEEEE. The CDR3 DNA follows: TGTGCCAGCACGGGGGGTCTTATGAACACTGAAGCTTTCTTT. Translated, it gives CASTGGLMNTEAFF.

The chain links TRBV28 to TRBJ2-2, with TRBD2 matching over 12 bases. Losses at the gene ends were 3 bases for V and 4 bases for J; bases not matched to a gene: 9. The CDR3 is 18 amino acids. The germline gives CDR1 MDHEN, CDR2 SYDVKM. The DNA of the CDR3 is TGTGCCAGCAGTTTCAGGGGCGGGACTAGCGGGTTCACCGGGGAGCTGTTTTTT. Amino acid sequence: CASSFRGGTSGFTGELFF.

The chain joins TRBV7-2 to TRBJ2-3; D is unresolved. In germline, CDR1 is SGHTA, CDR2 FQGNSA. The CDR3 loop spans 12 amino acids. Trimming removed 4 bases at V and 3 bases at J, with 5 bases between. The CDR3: CASSSRTDTQYF. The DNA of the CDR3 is TGTGCCAGCAGCTCCCGGACAGATACGCAGTATTTT.

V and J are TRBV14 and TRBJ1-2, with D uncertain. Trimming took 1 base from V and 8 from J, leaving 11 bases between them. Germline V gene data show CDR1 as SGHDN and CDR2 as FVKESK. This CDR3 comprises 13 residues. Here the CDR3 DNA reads TGTGCCAGCAGCCAAGTTCCAGGAAGCGGCTACACCTTC. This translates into CASSQVPGSGYTF. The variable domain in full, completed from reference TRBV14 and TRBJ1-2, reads EAGVTQFPSHSVIEKGQTVTLRCDPISGHDNLYWYRRVMGKEIKFLLHFVKESKQDESGMPNNRFLAERTGGTYSTLKVQPAELEDSGVYFCASSQVPGSGYTFGSGTRLTVV.

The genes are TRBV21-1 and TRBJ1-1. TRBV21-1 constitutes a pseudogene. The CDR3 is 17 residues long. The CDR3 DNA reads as TGTGCCAGCAGCAAAGGGTTTAGGCGGGAGAGGAACACTGAAGCTTTCTTT. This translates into CASSKGFRRERNTEAFF.

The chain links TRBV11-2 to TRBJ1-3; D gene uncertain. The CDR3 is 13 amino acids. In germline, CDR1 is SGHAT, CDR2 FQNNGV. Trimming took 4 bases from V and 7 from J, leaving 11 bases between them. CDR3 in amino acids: CASSSGIENTIYF. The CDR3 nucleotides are TGTGCCAGCAGCTCCGGGATTGAGAACACCATATATTTT. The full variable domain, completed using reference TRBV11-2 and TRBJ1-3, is EAGVAQSPRYKIIEKRQSVAFWCNPISGHATLYWYQQILGQGPKLLIQFQNNGVVDDSQLPKDRFSAERLKGVDSTLKIQPAKLEDSAVYLCASSSGIENTIYFGEGSWLTVV.

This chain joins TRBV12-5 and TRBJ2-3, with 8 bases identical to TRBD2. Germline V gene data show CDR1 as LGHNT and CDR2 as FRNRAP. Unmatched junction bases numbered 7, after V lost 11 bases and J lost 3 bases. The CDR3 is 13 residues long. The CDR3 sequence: CAQGRGETDTQYF. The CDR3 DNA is TGTGCTCAGGGGCGGGGGGAAACAGATACGCAGTATTTT.